Given below is one T cell receptor beta chain in context. No antigen is known for it. The sample is drawn from a study of cytomegalovirus exposure and HLA in healthy donors. Primers included in the PCR were 60 Vbeta and 13 Jbeta primers. Using immunoSEQ multiplex PCR, the repertoire was profiled, and TCRdb retains in-frame clones only, with some absent. Of approximately 150,000 clones in the sample, roughly four fifths were seen once. This CDR3 spans 14 amino acids. V was pared by 4 bases and J by 4 bases, with 15 bases between. Germline CDR1 SGHKS, CDR2 YYEKEE (reference sequence). Notes on the study in general: An analysis was carried out later, and it reportedly showed fewer N-insertions in an Asian-associated ancestry cluster than the approximately 660-donor mean. TRBV6-2, TRBV6-3 and some other V segments were unresolvable in 87-base-pair reads. Researchers reported from a later analysis that most CMV-associated TCR beta chains appeared HLA-restricted. A previous analysis found most TCR beta V segments productive roughly 90% or roughly 30% of the time.

This sequence originates from a woman in her 50s in good health and CMV-seronegative. The genes are TRBV5-5 and TRBJ2-7; D may be TRBD1 (6 bases). Specimen: PBMCs. DNA of the CDR3: TGTGCCAGCAGCAACCGGGACACCTCTTACGAGCAGTACTTC. Translated: CASSNRDTSYEQYF.